These 17 T cell receptor beta chains originate from one sample sequenced in a study of blood T cell repertoires in COVID-19. Assay: immunoSEQ multiplex PCR; the TCRdb copy retains only in-frame clones and omits some. The table has about 250,000 clones, about four fifths seen once. The sample was peripheral blood. These receptors came from an elderly man with acute or convalescent COVID-19.

On this clone: One end of the junction varies from germline; a read error may be responsible. CDR3 residues: CASSLRWETAYSDQPQHF. The CDR3 DNA is TGTGCCAGCAGCTTACGGTGGGAAACGGCTTATAGCGATCAGCCCCAGCATTTT. The J gene is TRBJ1-5, the V gene TRBV5-5, with D unclear. The germline V gene has CDR1 SGHKS and CDR2 YYEKEE (reference sequence). The CDR3 loop spans 18 amino acids. The whole variable domain, filled in from reference TRBV5-5 and TRBJ1-5, reads DAGVTQSPTHLIKTRGQQVTLRCSPISGHKSVSWYQQVLGQGPQFIFQYYEKEERGRGNFPDRFSARQFPNYSSELNVNALLLGDSALYLCASSLRWETAYSDQPQHFGDGTRLSIL.

This clone occurred a few times. This CDR3 is CASSPASSGGSYEQYF. The CDR3 DNA reads as TGTGCCAGCTCACCCGCTTCCAGCGGGGGCTCCTACGAGCAGTACTTC. The rearrangement uses TRBV18 and TRBJ2-7; 8 bases match TRBD2. V lost 3 bases and J lost 0; bases outside the gene matches: 7. This CDR3 has 16 residues. CDR1 and CDR2 (germline): KGHSH, LQKENI. Looking up the rest from reference TRBV18 and TRBJ2-7 gives the full variable domain: NAGVMQNPRHLVRRRGQEARLRCSPMKGHSHVYWYRQLPEEGLKFMVYLQKENIIDESGMPKERFSAEFPKEGPSILRIQQVVRGDSAAYFCASSPASSGGSYEQYFGPGTRLTVT.

The rearrangement links TRBV5-4 to TRBJ2-1; 9 bases agree with TRBD1. Germline-derived CDR1 and CDR2 are SGHNT and YYREEE (reference sequence). V lost 4 bases, J lost 6 bases, and 8 bases stayed unmatched. The CDR3 has 15 amino acids. The CDR3 bases are TGTGCCAGCAGCCATAGTGGGACAGGGCTCAATGAGCAGTTCTTC. Translation gives CASSHSGTGLNEQFF.

The chain has TRBV5-1 and TRBJ2-4, with 7 bases identical to TRBD1. The length of the CDR3 is 14 residues. The V and J ends lost 4 bases and 1 base, in that order; junction bases with no gene match: 2. Germline lookup yields CDR1 SGHRS and CDR2 YFSETQ. The CDR3 loop is CASSPGQAKNIQYF. The CDR3 coding sequence is TGCGCCAGCAGCCCGGGACAGGCCAAAAACATTCAGTACTTC. Based on the CDR3 plus reference TRBV5-1 and TRBJ2-4, the full variable domain is KAGVTQTPRYLIKTRGQQVTLSCSPISGHRSVSWYQQTPGQGLQFLFEYFSETQRNKGNFPGRFSGRQFSNSRSEMNVSTLELGDSALYLCASSPGQAKNIQYFGAGTRLSVL.

V gene TRBV18 combines with J gene TRBJ2-6, with 8 bases matching TRBD1. The trim removed 2 bases at V and 1 base at J, leaving 4 bases unmatched. The germline V gene has CDR1 KGHSH and CDR2 LQKENI. This CDR3 has 17 residues. The CDR3 is CASSPSTGVSGANVLTF. For the CDR3, the DNA is TGTGCCAGCTCACCATCGACAGGGGTTTCTGGGGCCAACGTCCTGACTTTC.

This clone was counted once. DNA for the CDR3: TGTGCCAGCAGTGCCTGGACAGCAGCTAGCACAGATACGCAGTATTTT. The encoded protein is CASSAWTAASTDTQYF. This rearrangement joins TRBV2 to TRBJ2-3, with D maybe TRBD1 (6 bases). CDR3 length: 16 residues. Trimming removed 4 bases at V and 0 bases at J, with 14 bases between. Germline V gene sequence: CDR1 SNHLY, CDR2 FYNNEI.

This clone was picked up one time. The rearrangement links TRBV7-9 to TRBJ2-3, with 11 bases aligning to TRBD2. Trimming took 5 bases from V and 6 from J; bases not matched to a gene: 7. The V gene's germline CDR1 is SEHNR and CDR2 FQNEAQ (reference sequence). This CDR3 has 15 amino acids. The CDR3 is CASSTSGGRGDTQYF. The CDR3 nucleotides are TGTGCCAGCAGCACTAGCGGGGGCCGAGGGGATACGCAGTATTTT.

A note on this clone: Other DNA sequences from this sample encode an identical CDR3 as well. The chain carries TRBV19 and TRBJ2-7; 10 bases map to TRBD1. Germline V lookup: CDR1 LNHDA, CDR2 SQIVND (reference sequence). With 4 bases clipped from V and 4 bases from J, the junction kept 1 base outside the gene matches. CDR3 length equals 13 residues. CDR3 amino acids: CASSRDRGYEQYF. CDR3 in DNA: TGTGCCAGTAGTAGGGACAGGGGATACGAGCAGTACTTC.

The CDR3 loop is CASSSDRDRGLSYNSPLHF. The CDR3 DNA reads as TGTGCCAGCAGCTCTGATAGGGACAGGGGCCTGTCCTATAATTCACCCCTCCACTTT. This chain links TRBV7-2 with TRBJ1-6; 10 bases map to TRBD1. CDR1 and CDR2 (germline): SGHTA, FQGNSA. The CDR3 totals 19 residues. J lost 1 base, V lost 4 bases, and 10 bases had no gene match.

The V gene is TRBV29-1, the J gene TRBJ2-1; 7 bases align to TRBD2. Germline V gene sequence: CDR1 SQVTM, CDR2 ANQGSEA. This CDR3 spans 14 amino acids. V was pared by 3 bases and J by 2 bases, with 4 bases of the junction left unmatched. DNA for the CDR3: TGCAGCGTTGACTTGAGCGGGACCTACAATGAGCAGTTCTTC. This encodes CSVDLSGTYNEQFF.

The V call is TRBV11-2, the J call TRBJ2-2; 12 bases map to TRBD2. This CDR3 is built from 17 residues. CDR1 and CDR2 (germline): SGHAT, FQNNGV. Trimming took 6 bases from V and 7 from J; bases not matched to a gene: 12. The CDR3 DNA is TGTGCCAGCAGATTCAGACTAGCGGGGGAGGAGGGCGGGGAGCTGTTTTTT. Its protein is CASRFRLAGEEGGELFF.

The chain couples TRBV5-6 to TRBJ1-5; 8 bases are a match to TRBD1. The CDR3 runs 16 residues. CDR1 and CDR2 (germline): SGHDT, YYEEEE. After removal of 0 bases from V and 3 bases from J, the junction contained 5 bases not matched to a gene. CDR3 sequence (DNA): TGTGCCAGCAGCTTGGGGACAGGGTGGGCCAATCAGCCCCAGCATTTT. It specifies CASSLGTGWANQPQHF.

The genes are TRBV7-9 and TRBJ1-4; possibly TRBD1 for D (6 bases). Looked up from germline, CDR1 is SEHNR and CDR2 is FQNEAQ (reference sequence). CDR3 size: 16 residues. V gave up 5 bases and J gave up 0 bases, with 13 bases separating them. The CDR3 region is CASSPAGAATNEKLFF. In DNA form, the CDR3 reads TGTGCCAGCAGCCCGGCGGGGGCCGCAACTAATGAAAAACTGTTTTTT.

The V call is TRBV5-1, the J call TRBJ2-1; the match to TRBD1 covers 7 bases. The CDR3 is 14 amino acids. Germline trimming cut 5 bases from V and 2 bases from J; bases unmatched to any gene: 4. Germline V gives CDR1 SGHRS, CDR2 YFSETQ. The CDR3 nucleotides are TGCGCCAGCAGAACAGGGGCGGCCTACAATGAGCAGTTCTTC. It yields the protein CASRTGAAYNEQFF.

The chain carries TRBV15 and TRBJ2-7, with TRBD2 matching over 8 bases. CDR1 is LNHNV and CDR2 is YYDKDF in the germline V gene (reference sequence). V trimming: 2 bases; J trimming: 1 base; junction bases outside the gene matches: 13. CDR3 size: 18 residues. The CDR3: CATSRSVPVERESYEQYF. The DNA of the CDR3 is TGTGCCACCAGCAGATCCGTCCCGGTGGAGCGGGAGTCCTACGAGCAGTACTTC. Combining the CDR3 with reference TRBV15 and TRBJ2-7 gives the whole variable domain DAMVIQNPRYQVTQFGKPVTLSCSQTLNHNVMYWYQQKSSQAPKLLFHYYDKDFNNEADTPDNFQSRRPNTSFCFLDIRSPGLGDTAMYLCATSRSVPVERESYEQYFGPGTRLTVT.

V and J are TRBV30 and TRBJ2-7, with a tentative D call TRBD1 (8 bases). The ends were cut back, 2 bases at V and 4 bases at J, with 15 bases in the middle. Germline CDR1 GTSNPN, CDR2 SVGIG (reference sequence). The CDR3 covers 14 residues. CDR3 protein: CAWSPTGGAYEQYF. The DNA for the CDR3 is TGTGCCTGGAGTCCCACAGGGGGGGCGTACGAGCAGTACTTC.

The V call is TRBV3-1 (or the pseudogene TRBV3-2), the J call TRBJ2-3; maybe TRBD2 (6 bases). V lost 1 base and J 1 base, leaving 9 bases between the germline ends. Germline CDR1 is LGHDT and CDR2 is YNNKEL (reference sequence). The CDR3 has 15 amino acids. CDR3 sequence reads: CASSQVGGGTDTQYF. The CDR3 DNA reads as TGTGCCAGCAGCCAAGTCGGGGGTGGCACAGATACGCAGTATTTT.